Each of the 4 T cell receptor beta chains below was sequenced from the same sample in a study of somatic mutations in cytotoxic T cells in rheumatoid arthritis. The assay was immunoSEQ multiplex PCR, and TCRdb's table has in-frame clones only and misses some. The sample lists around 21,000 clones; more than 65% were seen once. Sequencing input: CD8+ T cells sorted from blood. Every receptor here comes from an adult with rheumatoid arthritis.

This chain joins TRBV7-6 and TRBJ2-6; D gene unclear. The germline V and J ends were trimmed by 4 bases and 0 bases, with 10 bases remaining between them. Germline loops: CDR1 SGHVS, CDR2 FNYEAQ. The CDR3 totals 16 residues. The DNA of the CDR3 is TGTGCCAGCAGCTCTACGGCCCACTCTGGGGCCAACGTCCTGACTTTC. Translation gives CASSSTAHSGANVLTF.

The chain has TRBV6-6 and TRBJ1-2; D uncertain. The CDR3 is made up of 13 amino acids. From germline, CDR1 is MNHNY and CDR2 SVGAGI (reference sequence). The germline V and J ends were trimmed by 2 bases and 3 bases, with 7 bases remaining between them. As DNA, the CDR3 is TGTGCCAGCAGTTACCGGGAGGACTATGGCTACACCTTC. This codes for CASSYREDYGYTF.

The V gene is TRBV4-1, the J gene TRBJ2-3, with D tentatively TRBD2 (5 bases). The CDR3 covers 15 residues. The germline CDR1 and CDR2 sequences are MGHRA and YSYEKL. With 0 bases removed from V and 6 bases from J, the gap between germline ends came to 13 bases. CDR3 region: CASSQDSTIADTQYF. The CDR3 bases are TGCGCCAGCAGCCAAGACTCGACTATTGCTGATACGCAGTATTTT.

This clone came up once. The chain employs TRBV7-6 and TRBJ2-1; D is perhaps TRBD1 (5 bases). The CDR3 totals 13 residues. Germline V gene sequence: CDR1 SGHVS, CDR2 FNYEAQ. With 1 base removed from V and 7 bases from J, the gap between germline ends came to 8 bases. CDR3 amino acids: CASSLGTNNEQFF. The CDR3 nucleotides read TGTGCCAGCAGCTTAGGGACAAATAATGAGCAGTTCTTC.